Here is one T cell receptor (beta chain) with its context. Researchers used genomic DNA as the template to profile TCR beta VDJ and CDR3. Each CDR3 protein gets one entry after TCRdb re-called the reads with MiXCR. The sample contains around 170,000 distinct CDR3 sequences, 40% to 50% of which appear only once. Sequencing was done on patients that had shown CD8+CD57+ cell expansion by flow cytometry. Patients were treatment-naive when blood was sampled. The record originates from a study of CD8+CD57+ T cells in acquired aplastic anemia. The junction had 2 bases not matched to a gene; V was cut back by 3 bases and J by 11 bases. The CDR3 has 11 amino acids. In germline, CDR1 is SGDLS, CDR2 YYNGEE.

Specimen: sorted CD4+, CD8+, or CD8+CD57+ T cells (not recorded which) from PBMCs. The chain employs TRBV9 and TRBJ1-3; 7 bases fit TRBD1. The sequence was collected from a human donor with aplastic anemia. The CDR3 is CASSGQGPIYF. The CDR3 DNA follows: TGTGCCAGCAGCGGACAGGGTCCCATATATTTT.